Listed here is a single TCR beta chain. The antigen is unknown. Clones were read by immunoSEQ multiplex PCR, and TCRdb kept only the in-frame ones, dropping some. The data show about 3,600 clones, about 65% seen once. This record belongs to a study of CD8 T cell repertoires and HIV-1 epitope variants. The wider study: Epitopes were three Gag families plus Nef HW9 and YT9. The baseline condition was 1M T cells left uncultured.

V was pared by 5 bases and J by 5 bases, with 17 bases of the junction left unmatched. The length of the CDR3 is 19 residues. Germline V gene lookup returns CDR1 SGHRS and CDR2 YFSETQ. The material sequenced was cultured CD8+ T cells derived from PBMCs. V and J are TRBV5-1 and TRBJ2-2; TRBD2 matches at 11 bases. The TCR was taken from a male donor with HIV. The CDR3 is CASRKHPSGGTRWTGELFF. The CDR3 DNA reads TGCGCCAGCAGAAAACATCCTAGCGGGGGGACTCGATGGACCGGGGAGCTGTTTTTT.